This record concerns one TCR beta chain sequence. Its antigen is not known. The junction differs from germline at one of its ends, possibly a read error. TCRdb recomputed calls from the multiplex PCR reads with MiXCR, one row per CDR3 protein. Seen here are approximately 88,000 distinct CDR3 sequences, approximately 30% observed once, and the top ten hold over 7.5%. The data derive from a study of breast tumors, draining lymph nodes, adjacent tissues. The lymph nodes were axillary draining lymph nodes from breast cancer patients. Notes on the study in general: Data fit most tumor T cells coming from lymph node, expanding in tumor. Tumor TCR diversity was below lymph nodes but above nontumor tissue.

The CDR3 runs 17 residues. Looked up from germline, CDR1 is MNHEY and CDR2 is SVGEGT. V and J are TRBV6-2 or TRBV6-3 and TRBJ2-5; 10 bases map to TRBD2. Sequencing was carried out using axillary lymph node tissue. This TCR was recovered from a female donor with breast cancer. Some clones in this sample may be carry-over from other donors' samples. Here the CDR3 reads CASSHSGLAGDLETQYF. The DNA for the CDR3 is TGTGCCAGCAGTCACTCTGGTCTAGCGGGGGATTTGGAGACCCAGTACTTC.